What follows describes a single T cell receptor beta chain. It was during active infection that Seattle patients were enrolled and then longitudinally followed. Germline lookup yields CDR1 DFQATT and CDR2 SNEGSKA (reference sequence). The CDR3 extends over 11 amino acids. With V trimmed by 4 bases and J by 9 bases, 4 bases remained unmatched. Profiled with immunoSEQ multiplex PCR; TCRdb holds only in-frame clones, not every one. The repertoire holds roughly 480,000 clones, roughly 89% seen once, with around 0.9% in the top ten. These data come from a study of blood T cell repertoires in COVID-19. For the study at large: Donors in the United States, Italy and Spain gave samples during acute or convalescent COVID-19.

The genes are TRBV20-1 and TRBJ1-1; TRBD1 aligns across 8 bases. Sequences were obtained from peripheral blood. This receptor was taken from a man between 18 and 35 years old with COVID-19, enrolled during active disease. CDR3 bases: TGCAGTGCTACCGGACAGGGTAAAGCTTTCTTT. Amino acid sequence: CSATGQGKAFF.